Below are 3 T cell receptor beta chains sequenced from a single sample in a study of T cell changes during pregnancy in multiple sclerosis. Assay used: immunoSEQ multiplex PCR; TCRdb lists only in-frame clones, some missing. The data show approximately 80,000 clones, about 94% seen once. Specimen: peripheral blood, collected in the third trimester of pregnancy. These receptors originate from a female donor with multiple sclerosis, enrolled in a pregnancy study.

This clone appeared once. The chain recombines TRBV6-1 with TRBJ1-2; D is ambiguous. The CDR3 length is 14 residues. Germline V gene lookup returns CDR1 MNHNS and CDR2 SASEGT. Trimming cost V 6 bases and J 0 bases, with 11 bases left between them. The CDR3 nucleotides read TGTGCCAGCAGCCCCCTGGGCCCTAACTATGGCTACACCTTC. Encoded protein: CASSPLGPNYGYTF.

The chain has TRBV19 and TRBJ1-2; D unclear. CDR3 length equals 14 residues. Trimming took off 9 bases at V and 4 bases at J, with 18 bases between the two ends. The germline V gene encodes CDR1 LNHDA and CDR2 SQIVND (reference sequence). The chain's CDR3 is CASSVAGLLYGYTF. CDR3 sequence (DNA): TGTGCCAGCTCCGTGGCGGGCTTACTCTATGGCTACACCTTC.

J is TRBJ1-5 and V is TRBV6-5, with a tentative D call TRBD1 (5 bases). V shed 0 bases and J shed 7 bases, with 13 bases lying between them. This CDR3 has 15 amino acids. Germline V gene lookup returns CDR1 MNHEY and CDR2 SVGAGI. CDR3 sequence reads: CASSYSRAGGQPQHF. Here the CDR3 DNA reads TGTGCCAGCAGTTACTCGAGGGCGGGGGGGCAGCCCCAGCATTTT.